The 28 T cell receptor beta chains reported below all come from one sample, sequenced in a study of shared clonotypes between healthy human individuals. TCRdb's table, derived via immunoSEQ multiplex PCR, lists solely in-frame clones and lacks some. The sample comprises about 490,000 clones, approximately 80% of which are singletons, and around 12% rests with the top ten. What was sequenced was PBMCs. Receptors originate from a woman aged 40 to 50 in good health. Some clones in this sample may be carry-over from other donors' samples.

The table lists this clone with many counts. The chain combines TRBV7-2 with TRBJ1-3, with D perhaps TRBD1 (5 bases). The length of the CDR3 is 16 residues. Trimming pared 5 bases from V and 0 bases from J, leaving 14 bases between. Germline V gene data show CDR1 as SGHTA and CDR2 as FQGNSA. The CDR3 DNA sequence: TGTGCCAGCAGCCCCCGGGGGGGAAACTCTGGAAACACCATATATTTT. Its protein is CASSPRGGNSGNTIYF. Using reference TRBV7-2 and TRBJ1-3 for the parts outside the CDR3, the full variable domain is GAGVSQSPSNKVTEKGKDVELRCDPISGHTALYWYRQSLGQGLEFLIYFQGNSAPDKSGLPSDRFSAERTGGSVSTLTIQRTQQEDSAVYLCASSPRGGNSGNTIYFGEGSWLTVV.

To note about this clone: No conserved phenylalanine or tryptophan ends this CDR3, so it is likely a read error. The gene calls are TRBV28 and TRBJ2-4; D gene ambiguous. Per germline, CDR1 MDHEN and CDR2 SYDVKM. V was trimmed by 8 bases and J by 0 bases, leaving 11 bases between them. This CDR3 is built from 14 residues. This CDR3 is CASVSLLAKNIQYL. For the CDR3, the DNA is TGTGCCAGCGTCAGCTTGCTAGCCAAAAACATTCAGTACCTC.

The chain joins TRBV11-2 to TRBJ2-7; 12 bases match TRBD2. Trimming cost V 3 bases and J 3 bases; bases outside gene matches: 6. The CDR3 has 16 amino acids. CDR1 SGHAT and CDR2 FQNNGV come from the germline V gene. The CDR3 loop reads CASSLGGTSGYYEQYF. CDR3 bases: TGTGCCAGCAGCTTGGGTGGGACTAGCGGGTACTACGAGCAGTACTTC.

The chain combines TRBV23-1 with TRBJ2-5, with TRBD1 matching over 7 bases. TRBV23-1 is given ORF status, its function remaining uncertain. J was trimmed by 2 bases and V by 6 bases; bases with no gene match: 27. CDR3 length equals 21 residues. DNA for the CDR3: TGCGCCAGCAGCGTCACAACCACCAGGGACAGAGTCTTCTCCCCGCAAGAGACCCAGTACTTC. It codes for CASSVTTTRDRVFSPQETQYF.

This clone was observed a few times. CDR3 nucleotide sequence: TGTGCCACCAGCTTCGGGGGTCGGGGTTACGAGCAGTACTTC. Its protein product is CATSFGGRGYEQYF. The J gene is TRBJ2-7, the V gene TRBV15; the D gene is possibly TRBD2 (6 bases). The CDR3 is 14 residues long. Germline V gene sequence: CDR1 LNHNV, CDR2 YYDKDF (reference sequence). Trimming left V 5 bases short and J 4 bases short, with 15 bases between.

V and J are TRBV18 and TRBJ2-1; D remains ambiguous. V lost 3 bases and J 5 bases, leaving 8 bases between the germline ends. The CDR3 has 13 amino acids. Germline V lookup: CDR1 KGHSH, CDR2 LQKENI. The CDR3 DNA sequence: TGTGCCAGCTCACCTAGGGCGGACAATGAGCAGTTCTTC. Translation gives CASSPRADNEQFF.

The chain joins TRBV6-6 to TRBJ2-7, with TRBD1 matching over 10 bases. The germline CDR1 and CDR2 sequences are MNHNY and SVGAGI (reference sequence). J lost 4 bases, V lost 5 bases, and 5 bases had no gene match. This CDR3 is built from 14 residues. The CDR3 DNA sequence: TGTGCCAGCAGTATCGGACAGGGGGGATACGAGCAGTACTTC. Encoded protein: CASSIGQGGYEQYF.

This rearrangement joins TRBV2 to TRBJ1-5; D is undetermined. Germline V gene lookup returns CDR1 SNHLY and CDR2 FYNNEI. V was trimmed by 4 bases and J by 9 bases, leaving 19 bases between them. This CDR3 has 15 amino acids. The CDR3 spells CASSVAGGGRGPQHF. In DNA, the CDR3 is TGTGCCAGCAGTGTGGCAGGCGGAGGTCGGGGGCCCCAGCATTTT. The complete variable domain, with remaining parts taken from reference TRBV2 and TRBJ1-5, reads EPEVTQTPSHQVTQMGQEVILRCVPISNHLYFYWYRQILGQKVEFLVSFYNNEISEKSEIFDDQFSVERPDGSNFTLKIRSTKLEDSAMYFCASSVAGGGRGPQHFGDGTRLSIL.

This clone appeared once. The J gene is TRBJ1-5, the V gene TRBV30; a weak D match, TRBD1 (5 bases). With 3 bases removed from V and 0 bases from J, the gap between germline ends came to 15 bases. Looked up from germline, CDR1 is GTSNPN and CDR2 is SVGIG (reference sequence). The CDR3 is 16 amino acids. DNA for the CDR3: TGTGCCTGGAGGGGATCGACAGCCCATAGCAATCAGCCCCAGCATTTT. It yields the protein CAWRGSTAHSNQPQHF.

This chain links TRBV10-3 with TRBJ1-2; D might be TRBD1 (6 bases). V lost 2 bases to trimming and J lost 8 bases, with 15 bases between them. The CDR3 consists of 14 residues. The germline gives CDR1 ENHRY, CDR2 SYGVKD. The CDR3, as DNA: TGTGCCATCAGTGAGATCGGGACACTGTGGGGCTACACCTTC. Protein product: CAISEIGTLWGYTF.

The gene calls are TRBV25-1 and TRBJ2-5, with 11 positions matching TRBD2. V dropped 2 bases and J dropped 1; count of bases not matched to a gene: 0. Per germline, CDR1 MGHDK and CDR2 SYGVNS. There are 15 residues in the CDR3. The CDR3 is CASSELAGGQETQYF. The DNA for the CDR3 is TGTGCCAGCAGTGAACTAGCGGGAGGCCAAGAGACCCAGTACTTC.

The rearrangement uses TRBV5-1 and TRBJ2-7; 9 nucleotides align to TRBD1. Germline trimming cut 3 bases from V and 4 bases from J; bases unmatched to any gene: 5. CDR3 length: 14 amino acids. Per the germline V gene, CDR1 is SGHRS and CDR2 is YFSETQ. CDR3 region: CASSSPQGAYEQYF. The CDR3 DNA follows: TGCGCCAGCAGCTCTCCACAGGGGGCGTACGAGCAGTACTTC.

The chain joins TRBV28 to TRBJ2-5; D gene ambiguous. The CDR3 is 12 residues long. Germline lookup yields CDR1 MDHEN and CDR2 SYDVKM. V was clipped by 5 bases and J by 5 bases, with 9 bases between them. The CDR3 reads CASSHLMETQYF. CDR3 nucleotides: TGTGCCAGCAGTCACCTGATGGAGACCCAGTACTTC. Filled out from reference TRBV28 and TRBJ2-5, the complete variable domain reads DVKVTQSSRYLVKRTGEKVFLECVQDMDHENMFWYRQDPGLGLRLIYFSYDVKMKEKGDIPEGYSVSREKKERFSLILESASTNQTSMYLCASSHLMETQYFGPGTRLLVL.

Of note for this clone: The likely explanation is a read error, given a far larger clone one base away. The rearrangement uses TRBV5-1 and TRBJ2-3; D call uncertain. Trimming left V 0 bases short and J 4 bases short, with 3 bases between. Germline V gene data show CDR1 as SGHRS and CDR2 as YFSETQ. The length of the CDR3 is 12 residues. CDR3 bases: TGCGCCAGCAGCTTGGAGGCAGATACGCAGTATTTT. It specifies CASSLEADTQYF. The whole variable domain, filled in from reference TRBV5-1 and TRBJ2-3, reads KAGVTQTPRYLIKTRGQQVTLSCSPISGHRSVSWYQQTPGQGLQFLFEYFSETQRNKGNFPGRFSGRQFSNSRSEMNVSTLELGDSALYLCASSLEADTQYFGPGTRLTVL.

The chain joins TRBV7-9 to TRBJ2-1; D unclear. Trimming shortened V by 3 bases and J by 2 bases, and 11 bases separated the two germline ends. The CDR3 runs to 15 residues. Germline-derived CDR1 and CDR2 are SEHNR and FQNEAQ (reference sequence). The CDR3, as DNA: TGTGCCAGCAGCTTGAGGCAAGCCACCTACAATGAGCAGTTCTTC. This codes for CASSLRQATYNEQFF.

The CDR3 DNA reads as TGTGCCAGCAGCTTAGCAGGGGGCGCGGACGAGCAGTACTTC. The encoded protein is CASSLAGGADEQYF. The gene calls are TRBV7-8 and TRBJ2-7; 7 bases agree with TRBD1. V lost 0 bases and J lost 5; bases outside the gene matches: 4. The CDR3 is 14 residues long. CDR1 is SGHVS, CDR2 FQNEAQ, per germline. The full variable domain, with the rest looked up from reference TRBV7-8 and TRBJ2-7, is GAGVSQSPRYKVAKRGQDVALRCDPISGHVSLFWYQQALGQGPEFLTYFQNEAQLDKSGLPSDRFFAERPEGSVSTLKIQRTQQEDSAVYLCASSLAGGADEQYFGPGTRLTVT.

Here the CDR3 reads CSVAGQGASEQYF. The CDR3 nucleotides are TGCAGCGTTGCAGGACAGGGGGCGTCCGAGCAGTACTTC. This chain connects TRBV29-1 to TRBJ2-7, with 11 bases matching TRBD1. Trimming cost V 4 bases and J 6 bases; bases outside gene matches: 5. Germline V gene data show CDR1 as SQVTM and CDR2 as ANQGSEA. CDR3 length equals 13 residues.

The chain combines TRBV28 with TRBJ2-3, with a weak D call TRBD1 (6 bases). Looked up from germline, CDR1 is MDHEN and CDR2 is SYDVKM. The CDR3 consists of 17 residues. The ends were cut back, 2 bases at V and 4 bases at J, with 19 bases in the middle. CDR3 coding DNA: TGTGCCAGCAGTTTACAGACAGGCCAAAGGATCTCAGATACGCAGTATTTT. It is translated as CASSLQTGQRISDTQYF. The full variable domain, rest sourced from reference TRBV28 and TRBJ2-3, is DVKVTQSSRYLVKRTGEKVFLECVQDMDHENMFWYRQDPGLGLRLIYFSYDVKMKEKGDIPEGYSVSREKKERFSLILESASTNQTSMYLCASSLQTGQRISDTQYFGPGTRLTVL.

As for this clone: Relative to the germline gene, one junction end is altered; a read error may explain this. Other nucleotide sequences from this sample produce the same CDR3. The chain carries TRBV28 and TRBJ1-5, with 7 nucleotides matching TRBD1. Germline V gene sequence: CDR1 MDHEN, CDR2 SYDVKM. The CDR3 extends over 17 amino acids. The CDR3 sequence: CASSQWMGGGIDQPQHF. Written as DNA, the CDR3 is TGTGCCAGCAGTCAATGGATGGGAGGGGGCATCGATCAGCCCCAGCATTTC.

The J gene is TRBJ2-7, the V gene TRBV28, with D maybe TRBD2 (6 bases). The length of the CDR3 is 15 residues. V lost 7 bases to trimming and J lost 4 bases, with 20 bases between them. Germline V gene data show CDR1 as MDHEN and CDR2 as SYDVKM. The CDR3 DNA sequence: TGTGCCAGCACCCTTCGGCGGGGAGGTGGTTACGAGCAGTACTTC. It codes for CASTLRRGGGYEQYF.

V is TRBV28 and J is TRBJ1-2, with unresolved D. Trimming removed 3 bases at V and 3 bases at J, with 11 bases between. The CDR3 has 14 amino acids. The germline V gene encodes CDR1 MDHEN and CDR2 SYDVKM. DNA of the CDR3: TGTGCCAGCAGTTTGTCGGAAACGGACTATGGCTACACCTTC. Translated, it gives CASSLSETDYGYTF.

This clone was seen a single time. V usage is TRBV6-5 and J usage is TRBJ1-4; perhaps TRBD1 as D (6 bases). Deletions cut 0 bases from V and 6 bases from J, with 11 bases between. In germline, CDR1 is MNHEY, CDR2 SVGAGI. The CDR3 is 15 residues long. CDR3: CASSYSGAGDEKLFF. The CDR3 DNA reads TGTGCCAGCAGTTACTCGGGGGCGGGGGATGAAAAACTGTTTTTT.

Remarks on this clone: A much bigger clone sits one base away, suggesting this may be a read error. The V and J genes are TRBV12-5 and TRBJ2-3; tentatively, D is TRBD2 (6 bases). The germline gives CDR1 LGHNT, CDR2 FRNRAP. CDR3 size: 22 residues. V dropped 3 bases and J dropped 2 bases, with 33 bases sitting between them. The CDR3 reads CASGFTSAIRLWEVYDTDTQYF. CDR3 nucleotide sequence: TGTGCTAGTGGTTTCACCTCAGCAATTCGTCTATGGGAGGTCTATGACACAGATACGCAGTATTTT. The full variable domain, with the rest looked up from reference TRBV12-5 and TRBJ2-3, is DARVTQTPRHKVTEMGQEVTMRCQPILGHNTVFWYRQTMMQGLELLAYFRNRAPLDDSGMPKDRFSAEMPDATLATLKIQPSEPRDSAVYFCASGFTSAIRLWEVYDTDTQYFGPGTRLTVL.

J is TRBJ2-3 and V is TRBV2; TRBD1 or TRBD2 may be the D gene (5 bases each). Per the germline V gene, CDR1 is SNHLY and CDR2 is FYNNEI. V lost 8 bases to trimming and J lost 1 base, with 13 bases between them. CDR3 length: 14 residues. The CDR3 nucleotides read TGTGCCAGCTTCCGGGACCAGGGCACAGATACGCAGTATTTT. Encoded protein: CASFRDQGTDTQYF.

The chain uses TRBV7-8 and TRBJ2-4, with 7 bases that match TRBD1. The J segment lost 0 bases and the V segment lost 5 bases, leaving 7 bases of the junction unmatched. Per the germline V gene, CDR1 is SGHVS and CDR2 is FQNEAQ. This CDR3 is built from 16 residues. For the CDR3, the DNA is TGTGCCAGCAGCCTAATGACAGGGTTAGCCAAAAACATTCAGTACTTC. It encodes CASSLMTGLAKNIQYF.

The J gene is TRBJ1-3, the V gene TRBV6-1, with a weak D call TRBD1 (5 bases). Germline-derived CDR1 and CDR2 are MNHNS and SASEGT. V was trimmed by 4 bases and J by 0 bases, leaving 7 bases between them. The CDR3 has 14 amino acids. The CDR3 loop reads CASSGGDSGNTIYF. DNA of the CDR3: TGTGCCAGCAGTGGGGGGGACTCTGGAAACACCATATATTTT.

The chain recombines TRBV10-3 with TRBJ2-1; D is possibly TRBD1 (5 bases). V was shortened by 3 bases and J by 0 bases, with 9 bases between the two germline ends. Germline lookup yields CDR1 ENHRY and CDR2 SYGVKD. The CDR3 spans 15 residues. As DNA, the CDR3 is TGTGCCATCAGTGATGGGGCTTACTCCTACAATGAGCAGTTCTTC. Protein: CAISDGAYSYNEQFF.

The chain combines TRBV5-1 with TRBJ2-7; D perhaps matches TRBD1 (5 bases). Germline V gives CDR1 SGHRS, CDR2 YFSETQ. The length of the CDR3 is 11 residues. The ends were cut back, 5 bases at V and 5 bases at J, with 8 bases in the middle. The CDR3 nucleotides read TGCGCCAGCAGGGGGCTCGACGAGCAGTACTTC. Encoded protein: CASRGLDEQYF.